The following is a TCR beta chain sequence with its context. This clone was recorded once. This receptor's antigen is unknown. Base quality data are lacking; no much larger clone is found one base away. A distance of 11 bases separates the germline ends of V and J, which lose 5 bases and 4 bases respectively. Looking up the germline V gene (reference sequence) yields CDR1 LNHDA and CDR2 SQIVND. The CDR3 sequence holds 13 residues, the cysteine and phenylalanine included. This entry keeps only the CDR3 DNA: 39 bases, framed from base 1. This sample is part of a study of T cell changes during pregnancy in multiple sclerosis (dated by TCRdb to the late 2010s). In the study overall: In women with multiple sclerosis, the researchers looked at how the T cell repertoire shifted as pregnancy progressed.

The method behind the library was the immunoSEQ multiplex PCR assay. The table was pulled from immuneACCESS by TCRdb, which kept in-frame rearrangements only. Such tables lose some clones; where checked, under half of the loss comes from unresolved V genes, and the rest has no known cause. This sample lists about 71,000 clones; approximately 94% were detected once. Together, the top ten hold roughly 1.2% of the sample. The TCR sequence derives from a female donor with multiple sclerosis, enrolled in a pregnancy study. The rearrangement joined TRBV19 to TRBJ1-2, with no confident D gene call. The material sequenced was peripheral blood, taken in the third trimester of pregnancy. Read as DNA, the sequence is TGTGCCAGTAGTCCGGCAGGATCCTATGGCTACACCTTC. It encodes CASSPAGSYGYTF.